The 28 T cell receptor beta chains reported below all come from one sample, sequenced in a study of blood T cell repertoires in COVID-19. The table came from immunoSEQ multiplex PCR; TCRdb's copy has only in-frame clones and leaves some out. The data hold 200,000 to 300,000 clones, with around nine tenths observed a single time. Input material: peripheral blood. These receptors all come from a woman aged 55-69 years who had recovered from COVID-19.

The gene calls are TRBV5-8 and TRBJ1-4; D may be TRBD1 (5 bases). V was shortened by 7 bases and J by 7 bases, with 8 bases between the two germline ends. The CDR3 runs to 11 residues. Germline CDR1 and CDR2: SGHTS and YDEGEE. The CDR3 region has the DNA TGTGCCAGCGTCAGGGTTGAAAAACTGTTTTTT. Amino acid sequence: CASVRVEKLFF.

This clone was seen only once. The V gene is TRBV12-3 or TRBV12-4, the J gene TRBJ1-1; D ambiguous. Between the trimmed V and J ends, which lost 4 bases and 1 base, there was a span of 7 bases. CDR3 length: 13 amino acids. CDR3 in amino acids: CASSWAGNTEAFF. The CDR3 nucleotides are TGTGCCAGCAGTTGGGCGGGGAACACTGAAGCTTTCTTT.

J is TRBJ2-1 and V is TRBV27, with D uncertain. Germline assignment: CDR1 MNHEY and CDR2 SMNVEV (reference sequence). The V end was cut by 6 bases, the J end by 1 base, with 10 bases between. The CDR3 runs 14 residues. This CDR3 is CASSRSISYNEQFF. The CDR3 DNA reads TGTGCCAGCAGCCGAAGCATTTCCTACAATGAGCAGTTCTTC.

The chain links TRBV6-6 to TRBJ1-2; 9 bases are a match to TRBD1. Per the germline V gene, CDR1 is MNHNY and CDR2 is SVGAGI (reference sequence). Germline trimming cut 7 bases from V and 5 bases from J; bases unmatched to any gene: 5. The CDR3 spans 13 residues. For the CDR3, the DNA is TGTGCCAGCAACACAGGGGGCCTTTATGGCTACACCTTC. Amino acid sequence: CASNTGGLYGYTF.

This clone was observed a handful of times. The CDR3 sequence is CASSLSAGGSEYF. The CDR3, as DNA: TGTGCCAGCAGTTTATCCGCAGGGGGCAGTGAGTACTTC. This rearrangement joins TRBV12-3 or TRBV12-4 to TRBJ2-7; 8 positions agree with TRBD1. The junction had 8 bases not matched to a gene; V was cut back by 2 bases and J by 11 bases. The CDR3 contains 13 residues.

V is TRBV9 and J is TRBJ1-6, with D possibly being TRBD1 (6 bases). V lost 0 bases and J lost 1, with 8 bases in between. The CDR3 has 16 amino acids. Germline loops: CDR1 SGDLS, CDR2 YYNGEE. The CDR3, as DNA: TGTGCCAGCAGCGTAGAAGGACAGTCCTATAATTCACCCCTCCACTTT. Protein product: CASSVEGQSYNSPLHF.

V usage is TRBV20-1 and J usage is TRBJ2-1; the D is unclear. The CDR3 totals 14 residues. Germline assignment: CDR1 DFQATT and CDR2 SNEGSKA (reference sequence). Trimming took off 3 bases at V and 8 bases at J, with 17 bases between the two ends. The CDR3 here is CSASRRSRLDEQFF. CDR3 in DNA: TGCAGTGCTAGTCGTCGGTCGCGGCTCGATGAGCAGTTCTTC.

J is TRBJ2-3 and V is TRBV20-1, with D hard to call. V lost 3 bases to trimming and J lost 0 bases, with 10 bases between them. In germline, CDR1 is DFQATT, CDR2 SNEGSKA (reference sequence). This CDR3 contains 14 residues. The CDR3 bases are TGCAGTGCTAGTTGGATAGCCAGCACAGATACGCAGTATTTT. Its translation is CSASWIASTDTQYF.

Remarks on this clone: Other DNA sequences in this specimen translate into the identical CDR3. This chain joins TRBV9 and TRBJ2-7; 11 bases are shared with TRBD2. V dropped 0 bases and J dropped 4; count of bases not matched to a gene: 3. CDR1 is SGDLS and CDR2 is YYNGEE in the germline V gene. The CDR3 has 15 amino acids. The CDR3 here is CASSVAGTSGYEQYF. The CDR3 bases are TGTGCCAGCAGCGTAGCTGGGACTAGCGGATACGAGCAGTACTTC.

CDR3 DNA sequence: TGTGCCATCAGTGGTCAGGGAAGGGAGGGTGAGCAGTTCTTC. It codes for CAISGQGREGEQFF. V and J are TRBV10-3 and TRBJ2-1, with TRBD2 matching over 7 bases. Germline assignment: CDR1 ENHRY and CDR2 SYGVKD. J was trimmed by 9 bases and V by 4 bases; bases with no gene match: 9. The CDR3 loop spans 14 amino acids.

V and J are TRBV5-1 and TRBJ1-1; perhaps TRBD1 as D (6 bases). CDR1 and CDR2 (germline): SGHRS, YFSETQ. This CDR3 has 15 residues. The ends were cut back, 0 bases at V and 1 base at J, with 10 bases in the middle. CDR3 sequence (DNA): TGCGCCAGCAGCTTGGAACTGGGGGCGAACACTGAAGCTTTCTTT. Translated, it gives CASSLELGANTEAFF.

The CDR3 here is CASSLSSLLGYGYTF. DNA for the CDR3: TGTGCCAGCAGCTTATCTTCACTACTCGGCTATGGCTACACCTTC. The chain carries TRBV7-8 and TRBJ1-2; D is ambiguous. CDR1 SGHVS and CDR2 FQNEAQ come from the germline V gene. V lost 2 bases, J lost 4 bases, and 14 bases lay in between. This CDR3 has 15 residues. Together with reference TRBV7-8 and TRBJ1-2, the CDR3 gives the full variable domain: GAGVSQSPRYKVAKRGQDVALRCDPISGHVSLFWYQQALGQGPEFLTYFQNEAQLDKSGLPSDRFFAERPEGSVSTLKIQRTQQEDSAVYLCASSLSSLLGYGYTFGSGTRLTVV.

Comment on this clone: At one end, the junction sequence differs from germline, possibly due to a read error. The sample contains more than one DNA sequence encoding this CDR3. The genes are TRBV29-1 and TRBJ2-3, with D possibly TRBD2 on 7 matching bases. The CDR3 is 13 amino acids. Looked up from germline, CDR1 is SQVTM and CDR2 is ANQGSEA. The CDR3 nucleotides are TGCAGCGTGGAAGGGGGGGGCACAGATACACAGTATTTT. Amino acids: CSVEGGGTDTQYF.

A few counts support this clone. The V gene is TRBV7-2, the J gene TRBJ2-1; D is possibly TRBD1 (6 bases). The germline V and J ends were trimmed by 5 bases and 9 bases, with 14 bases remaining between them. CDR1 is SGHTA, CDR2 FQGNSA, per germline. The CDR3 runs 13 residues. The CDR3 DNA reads TGTGCCAGCAGCCCACAGGGACGGGGTGAGCAGTTCTTC. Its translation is CASSPQGRGEQFF.

The CDR3 spells CASSQAVGQVNTIYF. Here the CDR3 DNA reads TGCGCCAGCAGCCAAGCTGTGGGACAGGTTAACACCATATATTTT. The V and J genes are TRBV4-3 and TRBJ1-3, with TRBD1 matching 8 bases. In germline, CDR1 is LGHNA, CDR2 YSLEER. The CDR3 length is 15 residues. With 1 base clipped from V and 7 bases from J, the junction kept 6 bases outside the gene matches.

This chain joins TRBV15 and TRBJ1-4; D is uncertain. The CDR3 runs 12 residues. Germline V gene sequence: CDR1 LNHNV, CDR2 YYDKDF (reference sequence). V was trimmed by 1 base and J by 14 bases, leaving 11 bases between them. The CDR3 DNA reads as TGTGCCACCAGCAGAGTTGCAGGAGGGCTGTTTTTT. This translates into CATSRVAGGLFF. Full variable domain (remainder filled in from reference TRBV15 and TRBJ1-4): DAMVIQNPRYQVTQFGKPVTLSCSQTLNHNVMYWYQQKSSQAPKLLFHYYDKDFNNEADTPDNFQSRRPNTSFCFLDIRSPGLGDTAMYLCATSRVAGGLFFGSGTQLSVL.

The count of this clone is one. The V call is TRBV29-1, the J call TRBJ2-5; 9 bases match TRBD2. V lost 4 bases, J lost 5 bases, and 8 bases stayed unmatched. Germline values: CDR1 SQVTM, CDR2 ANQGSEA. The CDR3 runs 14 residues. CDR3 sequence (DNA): TGCAGCGTTGTGGGTAGCGGGGGTCGGGAGACCCAGTACTTC. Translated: CSVVGSGGRETQYF.

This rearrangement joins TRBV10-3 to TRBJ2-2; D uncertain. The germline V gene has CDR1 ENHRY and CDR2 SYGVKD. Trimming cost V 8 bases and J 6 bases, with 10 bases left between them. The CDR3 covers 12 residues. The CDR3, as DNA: TGTGCCATCCTGATAGATGCCGGGGAGCTGTTTTTT. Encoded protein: CAILIDAGELFF.

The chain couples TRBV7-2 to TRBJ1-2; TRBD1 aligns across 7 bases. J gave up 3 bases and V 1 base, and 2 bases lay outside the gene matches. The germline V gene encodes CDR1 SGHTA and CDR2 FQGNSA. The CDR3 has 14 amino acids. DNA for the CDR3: TGTGCCAGCAGCTTAGTCACAGGGGACTATGGCTACACCTTC. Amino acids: CASSLVTGDYGYTF.

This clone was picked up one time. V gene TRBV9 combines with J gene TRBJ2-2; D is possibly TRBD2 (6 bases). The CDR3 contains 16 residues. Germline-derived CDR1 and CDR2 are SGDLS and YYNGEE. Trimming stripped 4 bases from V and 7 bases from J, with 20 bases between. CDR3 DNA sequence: TGTGCCAGCAGCTCAATCACTTTAGCGGCGGGCGGGGAGCTGTTTTTT. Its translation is CASSSITLAAGGELFF.

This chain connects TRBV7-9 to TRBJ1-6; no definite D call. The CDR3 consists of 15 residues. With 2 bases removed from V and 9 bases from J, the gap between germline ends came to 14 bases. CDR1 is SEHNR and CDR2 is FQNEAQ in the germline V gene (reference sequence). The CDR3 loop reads CASSLSGPKSSPLHF. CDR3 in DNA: TGTGCCAGCAGCTTAAGCGGGCCAAAAAGTTCACCCCTCCACTTT.

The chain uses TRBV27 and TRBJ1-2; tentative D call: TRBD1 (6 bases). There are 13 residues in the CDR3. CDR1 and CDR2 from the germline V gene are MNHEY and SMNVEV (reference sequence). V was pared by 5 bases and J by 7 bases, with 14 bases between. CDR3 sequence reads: CASSPGTFRGYTF. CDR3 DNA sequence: TGTGCCAGCAGTCCTGGGACATTCCGTGGCTACACCTTC.

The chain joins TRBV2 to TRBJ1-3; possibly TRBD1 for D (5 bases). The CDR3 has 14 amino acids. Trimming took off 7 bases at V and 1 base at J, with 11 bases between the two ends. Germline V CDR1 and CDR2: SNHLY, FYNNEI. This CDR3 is CASIWTHSGNTIYF. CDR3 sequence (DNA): TGTGCCAGCATCTGGACACATTCTGGAAACACCATATATTTT.

CDR3 protein: CASSSLPGQGSTDTQYF. The CDR3 DNA follows: TGTGCCAGCAGCTCCCTCCCTGGACAGGGTAGCACAGATACGCAGTATTTT. The chain links TRBV7-9 to TRBJ2-3; TRBD1 matches 8 bases. This CDR3 has 17 amino acids. V was pared by 4 bases and J by 0 bases, with 9 bases of the junction left unmatched. Per germline, CDR1 SEHNR and CDR2 FQNEAQ (reference sequence).

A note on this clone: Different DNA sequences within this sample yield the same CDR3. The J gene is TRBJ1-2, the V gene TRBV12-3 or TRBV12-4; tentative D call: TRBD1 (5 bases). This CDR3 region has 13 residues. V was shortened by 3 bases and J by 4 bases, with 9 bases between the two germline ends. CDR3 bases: TGTGCCAGCAGTTTGGGGGGTGGCTATGGCTACACCTTC. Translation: CASSLGGGYGYTF.

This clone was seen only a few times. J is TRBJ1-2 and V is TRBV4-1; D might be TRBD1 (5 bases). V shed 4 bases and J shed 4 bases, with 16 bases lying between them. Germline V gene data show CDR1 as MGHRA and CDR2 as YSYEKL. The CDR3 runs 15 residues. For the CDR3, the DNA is TGCGCCAGCAGCCTACAGGCGGGGGGTGTCTATGGCTACACCTTC. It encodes CASSLQAGGVYGYTF.

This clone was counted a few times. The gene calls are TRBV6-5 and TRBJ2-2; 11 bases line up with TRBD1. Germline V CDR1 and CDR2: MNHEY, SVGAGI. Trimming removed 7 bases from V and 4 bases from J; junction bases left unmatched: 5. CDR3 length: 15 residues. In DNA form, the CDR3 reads TGTGCCAGCACAGGGACAGGGGGGTCCACCGGGGAGCTGTTTTTT. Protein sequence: CASTGTGGSTGELFF.

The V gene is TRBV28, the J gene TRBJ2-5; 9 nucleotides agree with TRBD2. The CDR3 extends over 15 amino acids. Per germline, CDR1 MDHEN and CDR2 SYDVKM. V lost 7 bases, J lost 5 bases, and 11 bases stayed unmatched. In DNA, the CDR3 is TGTGCCAGCACCCCCCCGGCGGGGGGGCGGGAGACCCAGTACTTC. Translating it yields CASTPPAGGRETQYF.